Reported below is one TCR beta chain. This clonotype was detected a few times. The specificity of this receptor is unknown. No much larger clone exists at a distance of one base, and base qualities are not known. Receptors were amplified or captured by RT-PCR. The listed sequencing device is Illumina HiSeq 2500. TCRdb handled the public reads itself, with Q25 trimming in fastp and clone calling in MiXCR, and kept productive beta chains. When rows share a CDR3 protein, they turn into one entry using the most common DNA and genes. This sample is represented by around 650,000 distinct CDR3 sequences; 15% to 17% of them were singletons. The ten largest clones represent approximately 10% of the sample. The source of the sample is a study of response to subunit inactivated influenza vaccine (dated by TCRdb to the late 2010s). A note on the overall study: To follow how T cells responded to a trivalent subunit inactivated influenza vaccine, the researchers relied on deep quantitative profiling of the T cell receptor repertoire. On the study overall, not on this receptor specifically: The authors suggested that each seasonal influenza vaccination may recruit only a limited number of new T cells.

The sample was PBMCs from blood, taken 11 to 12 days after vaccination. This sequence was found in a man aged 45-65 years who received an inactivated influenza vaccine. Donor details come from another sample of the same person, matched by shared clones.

The DNA reads as follows: TGTGCCAGCAGCCTGGGGTTCAGGGGGCGCGGTGAGCAGTTCTTC. Translated, this gives CASSLGFRGRGEQFF. The rearranged segments are TRBV13 and TRBJ2-1; a stretch of 8 junction bases matches TRBD1. Taken from cysteine to phenylalanine, the CDR3 has 15 residues. Just the 45-base CDR3 DNA is kept, in frame starting at base 1. CDR1 and CDR2 are read off the germline V gene (reference sequence) as PRHDT and FYEKMQ. V is pruned by 5 bases and J by 9 bases, leaving 12 bases of the junction without a gene match.